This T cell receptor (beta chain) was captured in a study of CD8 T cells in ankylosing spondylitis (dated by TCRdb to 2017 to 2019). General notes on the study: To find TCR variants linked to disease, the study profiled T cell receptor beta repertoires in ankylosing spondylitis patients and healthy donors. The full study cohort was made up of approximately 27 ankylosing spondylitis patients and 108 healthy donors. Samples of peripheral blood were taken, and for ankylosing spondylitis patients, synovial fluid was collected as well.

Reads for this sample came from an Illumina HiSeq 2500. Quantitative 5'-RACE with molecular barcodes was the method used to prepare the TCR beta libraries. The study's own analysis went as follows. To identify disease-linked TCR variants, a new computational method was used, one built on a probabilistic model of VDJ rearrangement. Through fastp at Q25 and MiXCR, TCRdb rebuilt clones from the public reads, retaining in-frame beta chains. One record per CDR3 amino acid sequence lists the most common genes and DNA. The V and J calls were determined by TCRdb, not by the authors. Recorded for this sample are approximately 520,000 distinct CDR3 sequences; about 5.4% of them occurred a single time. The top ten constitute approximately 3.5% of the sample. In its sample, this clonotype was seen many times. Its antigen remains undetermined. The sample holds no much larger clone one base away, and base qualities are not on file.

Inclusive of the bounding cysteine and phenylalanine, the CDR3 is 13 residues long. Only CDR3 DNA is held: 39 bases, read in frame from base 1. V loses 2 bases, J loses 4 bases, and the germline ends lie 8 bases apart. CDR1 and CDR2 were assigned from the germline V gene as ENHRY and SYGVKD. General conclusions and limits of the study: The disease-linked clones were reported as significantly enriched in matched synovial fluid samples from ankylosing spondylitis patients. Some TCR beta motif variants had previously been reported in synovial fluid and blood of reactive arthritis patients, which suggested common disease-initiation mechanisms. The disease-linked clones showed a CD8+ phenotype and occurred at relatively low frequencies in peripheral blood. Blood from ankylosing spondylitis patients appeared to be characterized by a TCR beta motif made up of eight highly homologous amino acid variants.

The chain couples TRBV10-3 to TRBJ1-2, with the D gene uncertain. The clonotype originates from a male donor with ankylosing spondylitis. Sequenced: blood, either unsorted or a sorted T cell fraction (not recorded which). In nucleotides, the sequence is TGTGCCATCAGTGAGCGGGATGCCTATGGCTACACCTTC. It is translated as CAISERDAYGYTF.